This record covers a single T cell receptor beta chain. Its antigen remains unknown. The germline V and J ends were trimmed by 3 bases and 3 bases, with 9 bases remaining between them. CDR3 length equals 13 residues. Germline V CDR1 and CDR2: SGDLS, YYNGEE. This entry comes from a study of T cell responses to AZD1222 COVID-19 vaccine. Generated by immunoSEQ multiplex PCR, the TCRdb table keeps only in-frame clones and is missing some. The data show around 130,000 clones, with roughly 92% seen just once and 0.91% held by the top ten. Study conclusions and caveats: Spike-wide coverage was observed for vaccine-associated CD4 TCRs, with dominant responses at 160-218 and 743-854. Only six or seven AZD1222 recipients were seropositive at baseline. Nearly half of spike-specific TCRs reportedly target variant regions that are unmutated in the B.1.351 and B.1.1.7 variants. Donors were mostly white British, more females; clonal diversity possibly underestimated.

The receptor comes from an adult in good health. This chain links TRBV9 with TRBJ2-5; D possibly corresponds to TRBD2 (5 bases). This material consisted of peripheral blood, taken on day 0 of AZD1222 vaccination. The CDR3 here is CASSGTPEETQYF. The CDR3 DNA follows: TGTGCCAGCAGCGGGACTCCGGAAGAGACCCAGTACTTC. The full variable domain, its missing parts supplied by reference TRBV9 and TRBJ2-5, is DSGVTQTPKHLITATGQRVTLRCSPRSGDLSVYWYQQSLDQGLQFLIQYYNGEERAKGNILERFSAQQFPDLHSELNLSSLELGDSALYFCASSGTPEETQYFGPGTRLLVL.